Presented here are 21 T cell receptor beta chains from one specimen sequenced in a study of blood T cells in healthy people across ages. PCR was performed a second time for about 7 to 12 cycles using a sample-barcoded 5' primer and a J-beta primer mix. From the 5' RACE reads, TCRdb called clonotypes with MiXCR, one entry per CDR3 protein. The profile covers 800,000 or so distinct CDR3 sequences, with approximately 59% appearing a single time and roughly 26% taken by the ten largest. Material for sequencing was blood. These receptor sequences come from a man aged 25-45 years in good health.

This clonotype has just one count. This chain links TRBV6-6 with TRBJ1-3; D ambiguous. The CDR3 runs to 14 residues. In germline, CDR1 is MNHNY, CDR2 SVGAGI (reference sequence). The V gene lost 4 bases and the J gene lost 2 bases, with 9 bases spanning the gap. Here the CDR3 DNA reads TGTGCCAGCAGTTTGTACGGAACTGGAAACACCATATATTTT. This gives the protein CASSLYGTGNTIYF.

This clonotype was seen a handful of times. DNA of the CDR3: TGTGCCAGCAGTTTGACTAGCGGGGGCCTCCAAGAGACCCAGTACTTC. Protein sequence: CASSLTSGGLQETQYF. V usage is TRBV6-6 and J usage is TRBJ2-5; 12 positions agree with TRBD2. In germline, CDR1 is MNHNY, CDR2 SVGAGI (reference sequence). The CDR3 is 16 residues long. V trimming: 4 bases; J trimming: 1 base; junction bases outside the gene matches: 4.

The chain links TRBV12-3 or TRBV12-4 to TRBJ2-1, with 12 nucleotides matching TRBD2. V shed 6 bases, J shed 7 bases, and the junction held 10 bases outside the gene matches. This CDR3 has 16 amino acids. CDR3 DNA sequence: TGTGCCAGCAGGGCTAGCGGGGGGGCGGACGGGAATGAGCAGTTCTTC. Residues: CASRASGGADGNEQFF.

This chain links TRBV10-3 with TRBJ2-1, with 9 bases lining up with TRBD1. Germline values: CDR1 ENHRY, CDR2 SYGVKD. CDR3 size: 15 residues. V trimming: 4 bases; J trimming: 4 bases; junction bases outside the gene matches: 5. The CDR3 coding sequence is TGTGCCATCAGTGTGGAGACAGGGGGGTACAATGAGCAGTTCTTC. Translating gives CAISVETGGYNEQFF.

The V call is TRBV12-3 or TRBV12-4, the J call TRBJ2-2, with D maybe TRBD1 (5 bases). The CDR3 totals 15 residues. With 6 bases removed from V and 6 bases from J, the gap between germline ends came to 17 bases. The CDR3 nucleotides are TGTGCCAGCAGGCCTGCAGGGTCGAAGGCCGGGGAGCTGTTTTTT. Protein: CASRPAGSKAGELFF.

The chain links TRBV20-1 to TRBJ1-2; 7 bases are a match to TRBD1. In germline, CDR1 is DFQATT, CDR2 SNEGSKA (reference sequence). The V segment lost 0 bases and the J segment 1 base; nucleotides outside the gene matches: 2. The CDR3 is made up of 14 amino acids. CDR3 protein: CSARDRGYNYGYTF. In DNA form, the CDR3 reads TGCAGTGCTAGAGACAGGGGGTATAACTATGGCTACACCTTC.

Regarding this clonotype: An end of the junction differs from the germline gene, which may be a read error. The chain uses TRBV7-3 and TRBJ2-1; TRBD2 matches 11 bases. CDR1 SGHTA and CDR2 FQGTGA come from the germline V gene. This CDR3 has 14 residues. CDR3: CVSSLGTSGGEQFF. CDR3 nucleotide sequence: TGTGTCAGCAGCCTAGGGACTAGCGGAGGGGAGCAGTTCTTC. The full variable domain, in which reference TRBV7-3 and TRBJ2-1 provide the parts outside the CDR3, is GAGVSQTPSNKVTEKGKYVELRCDPISGHTALYWYRQSLGQGPEFLIYFQGTGAADDSGLPNDRFFAVRPEGSVSTLKIQRTERGDSAVYLCVSSLGTSGGEQFFGPGTRLTVL.

This clonotype was counted a single time. The chain employs TRBV9 and TRBJ2-3; no firm D call. Germline V gene data show CDR1 as SGDLS and CDR2 as YYNGEE. The V gene lost 0 bases and the J gene lost 4 bases, with 6 bases spanning the gap. CDR3 size: 13 residues. The CDR3 bases are TGTGCCAGCAGCGTAGGACACGCAGATACGCAGTATTTT. Translated: CASSVGHADTQYF.

This clonotype turned up a few times. This rearrangement joins TRBV12-3 or TRBV12-4 to TRBJ2-7; D gene unclear. V lost 1 base and J 2 bases, leaving 9 bases between the germline ends. The CDR3 loop spans 14 amino acids. Here the CDR3 reads CASSLDGYTYEQYF. CDR3 nucleotide sequence: TGTGCCAGCAGTTTAGACGGATATACCTACGAGCAGTACTTC.

This sequence joins TRBV20-1 and TRBJ2-3; 9 bases agree with TRBD1. Germline V gene data show CDR1 as DFQATT and CDR2 as SNEGSKA (reference sequence). The CDR3 has 15 amino acids. The trim removed 5 bases at V and 5 bases at J, leaving 11 bases unmatched. The DNA for the CDR3 is TGCAGTGCTGACCCGTCGACAGGGGGGTTAGATACGCAGTATTTT. This translates into CSADPSTGGLDTQYF.

This clonotype appeared a single time. The V and J genes are TRBV24-1 and TRBJ2-5; 9 nucleotides agree with TRBD1. CDR3 length equals 15 residues. The germline V gene has CDR1 KGHDR and CDR2 SFDVKD. With V trimmed by 3 bases and J by 3 bases, 4 bases remained unmatched. CDR3 sequence (DNA): TGTGCCACCAGTGATACAGGGGGCGGAGAAGAGACCCAGTACTTC. This codes for CATSDTGGGEETQYF.

This chain uses TRBV6-2 or TRBV6-3 with TRBJ2-7; D remains ambiguous. This CDR3 comprises 14 residues. V lost 4 bases to trimming and J lost 3 bases, with 13 bases between them. Germline V gene sequence: CDR1 MNHEY, CDR2 SVGEGT. The CDR3 here is CASSFTQRHYEQYF. The CDR3 DNA sequence: TGTGCCAGCAGTTTCACGCAGCGCCACTACGAGCAGTACTTC.

This clonotype showed up just a few times. V gene TRBV6-1 combines with J gene TRBJ2-1; the match to TRBD2 covers 13 bases. CDR1 and CDR2 from the germline V gene are MNHNS and SASEGT. The ends lost 6 bases at V and 8 bases at J; junction bases unmatched: 7. This CDR3 contains 15 residues. CDR3 protein: CASRRLAGGTDEQFF. CDR3 bases: TGTGCCAGCAGAAGACTAGCGGGGGGAACGGATGAGCAGTTCTTC.

This clonotype was counted between two and nine times. The chain is built from TRBV7-2 and TRBJ2-5; 13 bases match TRBD2. J was trimmed by 1 base and V by 5 bases; bases with no gene match: 4. This CDR3 has 16 residues. Germline assignment: CDR1 SGHTA and CDR2 FQGNSA. The CDR3 reads CASSTRLAGGQETQYF. DNA for the CDR3: TGTGCCAGCAGCACCCGACTAGCGGGGGGCCAAGAGACCCAGTACTTC. The entire variable domain, with the rest obtained from reference TRBV7-2 and TRBJ2-5, is as follows: GAGVSQSPSNKVTEKGKDVELRCDPISGHTALYWYRQSLGQGLEFLIYFQGNSAPDKSGLPSDRFSAERTGGSVSTLTIQRTQQEDSAVYLCASSTRLAGGQETQYFGPGTRLLVL.

The genes are TRBV6-5 and TRBJ1-4, with D possibly matching TRBD1 (6 bases). Trimming took off 5 bases at V and 8 bases at J, with 12 bases between the two ends. Germline V gene sequence: CDR1 MNHEY, CDR2 SVGAGI. The CDR3 extends over 13 amino acids. The CDR3 sequence is CASSPGRGEKLFF. As DNA, the CDR3 is TGTGCCAGCAGTCCCGGGAGGGGGGAAAAACTGTTTTTT.

The V and J genes are TRBV20-1 and TRBJ2-7, with D possibly matching TRBD1 (5 bases). Trimming took 1 base from V and 1 from J, leaving 14 bases between them. Per germline, CDR1 DFQATT and CDR2 SNEGSKA (reference sequence). The CDR3 is 15 amino acids. This CDR3 reads CSARALAGLSYEQYF. The CDR3 region has the DNA TGCAGTGCTAGAGCCCTGGCAGGGCTATCCTACGAGCAGTACTTC.

V is TRBV3-1 and J is TRBJ2-7; TRBD2 agrees at 12 bases. The ends lost 4 bases at V and 4 bases at J; junction bases unmatched: 5. The germline V gene encodes CDR1 LGHDT and CDR2 YNNKEL (reference sequence). There are 15 residues in the CDR3. CDR3 in amino acids: CASSPDGTSGYEQYF. CDR3 in DNA: TGTGCCAGCAGCCCAGATGGGACTAGCGGGTACGAGCAGTACTTC.

This chain links TRBV4-3 with TRBJ2-1; 9 nucleotides line up with TRBD2. V trimming: 0 bases; J trimming: 4 bases; junction bases outside the gene matches: 4. Germline V gene sequence: CDR1 LGHNA, CDR2 YSLEER. The CDR3 extends over 16 amino acids. CDR3 protein: CASSQDYSGGYNEQFF. Here the CDR3 DNA reads TGCGCCAGCAGCCAAGATTATAGCGGGGGTTACAATGAGCAGTTCTTC.

There are a few counts of this clonotype. The chain uses TRBV6-5 and TRBJ1-5; D possibly corresponds to TRBD1 (5 bases). Trimming pared 1 base from V and 5 bases from J, leaving 12 bases between. CDR1 is MNHEY, CDR2 SVGAGI, per germline. The CDR3 covers 15 residues. DNA for the CDR3: TGTGCCAGCAGTTACTTCCGAGGGGACGATCAGCCCCAGCATTTT. Translated, it gives CASSYFRGDDQPQHF.

In this sample, this clonotype turned up a few times. V usage is TRBV20-1 and J usage is TRBJ2-7; 9 bases fit TRBD1. The CDR3 length is 14 residues. CDR1 and CDR2 from the germline V gene are DFQATT and SNEGSKA (reference sequence). V trimming: 5 bases; J trimming: 4 bases; junction bases outside the gene matches: 9. CDR3: CSAGPGQGPYEQYF. For the CDR3, the DNA is TGCAGTGCTGGGCCGGGACAGGGTCCATACGAGCAGTACTTC.

This clonotype was counted a few times. The rearrangement joins TRBV29-1 to TRBJ1-6, with TRBD1 matching 7 bases. Germline CDR1 and CDR2: SQVTM and ANQGSEA. The length of the CDR3 is 13 residues. V shed 4 bases and J 7 bases; nucleotides not matched to a gene: 4. CDR3 sequence: CSVGQGGNSPLHF. The CDR3 coding sequence is TGCAGCGTTGGACAGGGTGGAAATTCACCCCTCCACTTT.